The following is a T cell receptor beta chain sequence with its context. This sample is part of a study of blood T cell repertoires in COVID-19. The overall study: There were acute and convalescent COVID-19 samples, and they came from the United States, Italy and Spain.

Germline lookup yields CDR1 SGHRS and CDR2 YFSETQ. The germline V and J ends were trimmed by 0 bases and 0 bases, with 3 bases remaining between them. This CDR3 comprises 14 residues. The assay was immunoSEQ multiplex PCR, and TCRdb's table has in-frame clones only and misses some. The table records hundreds of thousands of clones, 83% of them present only once. This TCR was recovered from a woman aged 40 to 50 who had been exposed to COVID-19. The chain combines TRBV5-1 with TRBJ1-4, with D hard to call. The sample comprised PBMCs or T cells enriched from blood (not recorded which). CDR3 protein: CASSLAATNEKLFF. Here the CDR3 DNA reads TGCGCCAGCAGCTTGGCAGCAACTAATGAAAAACTGTTTTTT.